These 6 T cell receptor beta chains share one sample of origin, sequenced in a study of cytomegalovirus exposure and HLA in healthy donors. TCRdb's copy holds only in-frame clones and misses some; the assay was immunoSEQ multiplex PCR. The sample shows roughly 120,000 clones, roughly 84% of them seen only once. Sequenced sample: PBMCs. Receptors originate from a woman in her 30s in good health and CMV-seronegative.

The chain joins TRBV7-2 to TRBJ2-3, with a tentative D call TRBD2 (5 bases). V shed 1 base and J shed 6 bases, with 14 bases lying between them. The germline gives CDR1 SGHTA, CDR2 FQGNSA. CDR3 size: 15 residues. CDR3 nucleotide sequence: TGTGCCAGCAGCTTAGTTCGTCTAGCTGGTGATACGCAGTATTTT. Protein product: CASSLVRLAGDTQYF. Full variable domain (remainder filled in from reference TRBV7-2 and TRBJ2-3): GAGVSQSPSNKVTEKGKDVELRCDPISGHTALYWYRQSLGQGLEFLIYFQGNSAPDKSGLPSDRFSAERTGGSVSTLTIQRTQQEDSAVYLCASSLVRLAGDTQYFGPGTRLTVL.

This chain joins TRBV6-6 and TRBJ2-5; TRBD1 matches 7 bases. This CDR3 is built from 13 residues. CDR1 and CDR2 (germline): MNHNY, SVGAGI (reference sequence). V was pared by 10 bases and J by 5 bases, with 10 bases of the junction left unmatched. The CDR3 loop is CATATGNVETQYF. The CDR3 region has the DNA TGTGCCACCGCGACAGGGAACGTGGAGACCCAGTACTTC.

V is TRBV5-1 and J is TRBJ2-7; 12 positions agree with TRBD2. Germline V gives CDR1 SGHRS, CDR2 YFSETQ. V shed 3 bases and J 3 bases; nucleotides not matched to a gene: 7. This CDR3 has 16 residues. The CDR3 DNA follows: TGCGCCAGCAGCTACCGACTAGCGGGGGATCTCTACGAGCAGTACTTC. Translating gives CASSYRLAGDLYEQYF. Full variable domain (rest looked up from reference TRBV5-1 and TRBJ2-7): KAGVTQTPRYLIKTRGQQVTLSCSPISGHRSVSWYQQTPGQGLQFLFEYFSETQRNKGNFPGRFSGRQFSNSRSEMNVSTLELGDSALYLCASSYRLAGDLYEQYFGPGTRLTVT.

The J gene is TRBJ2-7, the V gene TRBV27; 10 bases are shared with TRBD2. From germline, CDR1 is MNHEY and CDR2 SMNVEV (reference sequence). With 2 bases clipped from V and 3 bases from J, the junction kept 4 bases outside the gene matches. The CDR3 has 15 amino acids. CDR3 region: CASSLSGGGDYEQYF. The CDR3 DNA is TGTGCCAGCAGTTTAAGCGGGGGGGGAGACTACGAGCAGTACTTC.

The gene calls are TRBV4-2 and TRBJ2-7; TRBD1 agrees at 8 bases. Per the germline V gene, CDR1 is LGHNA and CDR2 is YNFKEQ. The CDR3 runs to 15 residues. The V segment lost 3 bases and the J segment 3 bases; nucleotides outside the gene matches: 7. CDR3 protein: CASSHSDRADYEQYF. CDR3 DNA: TGTGCCAGCAGCCACTCGGACAGGGCGGACTACGAGCAGTACTTC.

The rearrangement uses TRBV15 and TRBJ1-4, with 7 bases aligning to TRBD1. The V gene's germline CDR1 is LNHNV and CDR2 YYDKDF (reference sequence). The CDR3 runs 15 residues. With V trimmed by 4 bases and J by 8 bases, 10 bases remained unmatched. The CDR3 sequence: CATSNRDSGGEKLFF. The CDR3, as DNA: TGTGCCACCAGCAACAGGGACAGCGGAGGCGAAAAACTGTTTTTT.